What follows describes a single TCR beta chain. No antigen is known for it. About 0.5 to 1 ug RNA was reverse transcribed with random hexamers. A single record per CDR3 protein comes from TCRdb applying MiXCR to the immunoSEQ multiplex PCR reads. The sample records fewer than 150,000 distinct CDR3 sequences, approximately 95% being singletons. All included Susac syndrome patients satisfied recently defined diagnostic criteria for definite or probable disease. CDR3 length: 15 residues. After removal of 4 bases from V and 5 bases from J, the junction contained 8 bases not matched to a gene. The V gene's germline CDR1 is SGHTA and CDR2 FQGTGA. The sample is drawn from a study of CD8 T cells in Susac syndrome. Overall study: Patients with Susac syndrome were therapy-naive, treated with corticosteroids, or treated with intravenous immunoglobulin alone when blood was collected. Study-wide results and limits: Clonal expansion involving Susac CD8+ cells peaked in TEMRA cells and active patients.

The chain recombines TRBV7-3 with TRBJ2-1, with 7 positions matching TRBD2. This clonotype was sampled from a human donor with Susac syndrome. The sample was CD8+ T cells from PBMCs. The DNA for the CDR3 is TGTGCCAGCAGCTCCAACCTCCTAGCGGACAATGAGCAGTTCTTC. Translating gives CASSSNLLADNEQFF.